The clone carrying this T cell receptor beta chain was seen at least ten times. Its antigen remains unknown. The use of a sample-barcoded 5' primer and a J-beta primer mix characterized a second PCR of roughly 7 to 11 cycles. MiXCR, run by TCRdb on the 5' RACE reads, gives a single entry per CDR3 protein. This sample carries some 1.6 million distinct CDR3 sequences, roughly 32% of them seen once, and the ten largest clones take approximately 10%. These data belong to a study of blood T cells in healthy people across ages. Study observations and caveats: Per million T cells, TCR beta diversity dropped about linearly as age rose.

This sequence originates from a woman under 40 in good health. Sequencing input: blood.

The CDR3 region has the DNA TGTGCCAGCAGCCAAGAGATGGGAAGGGCTGGGGAGCAGTACTTC. This translates into CASSQEMGRAGEQYF. V usage is TRBV4-2 and J usage is TRBJ2-7; no clear D. CDR1 and CDR2 (germline): LGHNA, YNFKEQ. Deletions cut 0 bases from V and 7 bases from J, with 16 bases between. This CDR3 is built from 15 residues.